A single sample gave rise to the 13 T cell receptor beta chains below, sequenced in a study of prognosis after radiotherapy for stage I lung cancer. Starting from genomic DNA, TCR beta CDR3 was amplified through two-round multiplex PCR. Round one of PCR was performed, and it used primers specific to each TRBV and TRBJ gene. TCRdb re-analysed the multiplex PCR reads in MiXCR, keeping a single row per CDR3 protein. Counted here are about 47,000 distinct CDR3 sequences, around a third occurring once; the ten biggest clones make up approximately 9%. The sequencing here drew on PBMCs, taken before or after stereotactic body radiation therapy (not recorded which). The origin of the receptors is a donor at least 50 years old with non-small cell lung cancer.

Points on this clonotype: A much larger clone differs by one base, so this may be a read error. This chain links TRBV27 with TRBJ1-2, with D uncertain. The CDR3 contains 13 residues. Trimming stripped 6 bases from V and 4 bases from J, with 12 bases between. The V gene's germline CDR1 is MNHEY and CDR2 SMNVEV (reference sequence). CDR3 sequence (DNA): TGTGCCAGCAGCTTCACCAGGTCCTATGGCTACACCTTC. Its translation: CASSFTRSYGYTF.

The rearrangement joins TRBV24-1 to TRBJ1-5; perhaps TRBD1 as D (5 bases). CDR3 length: 15 residues. Germline CDR1 is KGHDR and CDR2 is SFDVKD. Trimming removed 4 bases at V and 6 bases at J, with 15 bases between. The CDR3 nucleotides read TGTGCCACCAGTGACCGACAGTCTCGGTTTCAGCCCCAGCATTTT. As protein: CATSDRQSRFQPQHF.

This clonotype was recorded many times. J is TRBJ1-1 and V is TRBV7-9; D is ambiguous. The CDR3 contains 14 residues. V was shortened by 5 bases and J by 6 bases, with 16 bases between the two germline ends. The germline CDR1 and CDR2 sequences are SEHNR and FQNEAQ (reference sequence). The CDR3 region has the DNA TGTGCCAGCAGCCCCCGTGGGTTGGATGCTGAAGCTTTCTTT. Its translation is CASSPRGLDAEAFF.

In the case of this clonotype: A read error may be the cause here, since a much bigger clone is one base away. The V and J genes are TRBV10-3 and TRBJ2-7, with a possible D match to TRBD2 (5 bases). Germline values: CDR1 ENHRY, CDR2 SYGVKD. The CDR3 contains 15 residues. Here the CDR3 DNA reads TGTGCCGTCAGTGAGACTATGGCCGTGGGCTACGAGCAGTACTTC. Protein: CAVSETMAVGYEQYF.

This clonotype occurred many times. The gene calls are TRBV4-3 and TRBJ1-2, with a tentative D call TRBD1 (5 bases). This CDR3 contains 13 residues. V was clipped by 1 base and J by 2 bases, with 5 bases between them. Germline CDR1 and CDR2: LGHNA and YSLEER. In nucleotides, the CDR3 is TGCGCCAGCAGCCAAGGGGGGAACTATGGCTACACCTTC. Translation gives CASSQGGNYGYTF.

In its sample, this clonotype was seen once. This may arise from a read error, as a much more abundant clone is one base away. The rearrangement uses TRBV6-5 and TRBJ1-4, with D maybe TRBD1 (6 bases). V was clipped by 2 bases and J by 14 bases, with 12 bases between them. Germline assignment: CDR1 MNHEY and CDR2 SVGAGI. This CDR3 is 12 amino acids long. CDR3 amino acids: CASSYHGQRLFF. The CDR3 DNA reads TGTGCCAGCAGTTACCATGGACAGCGGCTGTTTTTT.

This clonotype was seen at least ten times. The rearrangement joins TRBV30 to TRBJ2-7, with TRBD2 as a possible D gene (5 bases). From germline, CDR1 is GTSNPN and CDR2 SVGIG (reference sequence). Trimming removed 3 bases from V and 4 bases from J, with 37 bases in between. This CDR3 is built from 21 residues. CDR3 bases: TGTGCCTGGAGCGCGGGCGTACGTGGTAGGCAGAGGATTCAAAGGCTTTACGAGCAGTACTTC. It yields the protein CAWSAGVRGRQRIQRLYEQYF.

A note on this clonotype: A much larger clone is a single base away; this may be a read error. The rearrangement links TRBV6-1 to TRBJ2-5; D may be TRBD1 (6 bases). This CDR3 comprises 13 residues. Germline CDR1 reads MNHNS; CDR2 reads SASEGT. V gave up 9 bases and J gave up 2 bases, with 13 bases separating them. CDR3 sequence reads: CARTATGQETQYF. Written as DNA, the CDR3 is TGTGCCAGAACCGCGACAGGACAAGAGACCCAGTACTTC.

As regards this clonotype: Given a much more abundant clone one base away, this may be a read error. The chain employs TRBV6-1 and TRBJ2-7; TRBD1 matches at 9 bases. The CDR3 totals 14 residues. Per the germline V gene, CDR1 is MNHNS and CDR2 is SASEGT. The CDR3 here is CASSNNIGQGMKDF. CDR3 nucleotide sequence: TGTGCCAGCAGTAACAACATTGGACAGGGGATGAAGGACTTC.

This clonotype was recorded many times. The rearrangement uses TRBV28 and TRBJ1-2; D uncertain. V was trimmed by 9 bases and J by 4 bases, leaving 15 bases between them. Germline V gives CDR1 MDHEN, CDR2 SYDVKM. This CDR3 region has 13 residues. CDR3 sequence: CASATGSFYGYTF. For the CDR3, the DNA is TGTGCCAGTGCTACCGGGAGCTTCTATGGCTACACCTTC.

This clonotype has more than one count but fewer than ten. This may stem from a read error, because a much larger clone lies one nucleotide away. This chain links TRBV18 with TRBJ2-7; 10 positions agree with TRBD2. Germline CDR1 is KGHSH and CDR2 is LQKENI. CDR3 size: 16 residues. CDR3 DNA sequence: TGTGCCAGCACACCGCTAGCGGGGGCTGGGAAAAGCGAGCAGTACTTC. It translates to CASTPLAGAGKSEQYF.

There are many counts of this clonotype. V usage is TRBV11-2 and J usage is TRBJ2-3; TRBD2 matches 12 bases. CDR1 is SGHAT and CDR2 is FQNNGV in the germline V gene. The ends lost 2 bases at V and 6 bases at J; junction bases unmatched: 3. The length of the CDR3 is 15 residues. The CDR3 sequence is CASSLSLAGGDTQYF. The CDR3 bases are TGTGCCAGCAGCTTATCCCTAGCGGGAGGGGATACGCAGTATTTT.

This clonotype came up once. A far larger clone is just one base off, so this is likely a read error. The chain joins TRBV6-2 or TRBV6-3 to TRBJ2-7; 13 nucleotides match TRBD2. The CDR3 extends over 17 amino acids. The germline CDR1 and CDR2 sequences are MNHEY and SVGEGT. Trimming at V came to 10 bases and at J to 3 bases, leaving 15 bases not matched to a gene. CDR3 sequence: CAIRSSTSGRAFYEQYF. The CDR3 DNA follows: TGTGCCATCAGAAGTTCAACTAGCGGGAGGGCCTTCTACGAGCAGTACTTC.